Shown below are 14 T cell receptor beta chains from a single sample sequenced in a study of Ad26.COV2.S vaccination and SARS-CoV-2 variants. Produced via immunoSEQ multiplex PCR; TCRdb's table is partial and in-frame only. The data show 440,000 or so clones, with roughly nine tenths seen just once and under 2% held by the top ten. Treatment given: 19 received Ad26.COV2.S at low or high dose, single or two shots; 5 received placebo; per-sample allocation not given. The investigators took samples on day 63 after the first vaccine or placebo injection. The source was peripheral blood, collected in a trial of Ad26.COV2.S vaccine versus placebo. These receptors were collected from a person aged 18-65 years who received the Ad26.COV2.S COVID-19 vaccine or a placebo.

This clone was seen a handful of times. V and J are TRBV10-1 and TRBJ1-6; D not certain. The CDR3 length is 12 residues. V was pared by 8 bases and J by 5 bases, with 7 bases between. Germline CDR1 and CDR2: WNHNN and SYGVQD (reference sequence). CDR3 amino acids: CASGDNNSPLHF. The CDR3 nucleotides read TGCGCCAGCGGGGATAATAATTCACCCCTCCACTTT.

The chain employs TRBV4-2 and TRBJ1-5; perhaps TRBD1 as D (5 bases). V lost 0 bases, J lost 7 bases, and 13 bases lay in between. CDR1 is LGHNA and CDR2 is YNFKEQ in the germline V gene. CDR3 size: 15 residues. The CDR3 bases are TGTGCCAGCAGCCAAGAGTACGGCAGGGACCAGCCCCAGCATTTT. It yields the protein CASSQEYGRDQPQHF.

The J gene is TRBJ1-2, the V gene TRBV6-2 or TRBV6-3; 7 nucleotides align to TRBD1. CDR1 and CDR2 (germline): MNHEY, SVGEGT. The CDR3 is 14 amino acids. Trimming cost V 0 bases and J 6 bases; bases outside gene matches: 4. Here the CDR3 DNA reads TGTGCCAGCAGTTACTCGGACAGGTCTCATGGCTACACCTTC. Its protein product is CASSYSDRSHGYTF.

This chain connects TRBV18 to TRBJ2-3, with 8 bases matching TRBD1. Germline V gene sequence: CDR1 KGHSH, CDR2 LQKENI. The trim removed 5 bases at V and 4 bases at J, leaving 11 bases unmatched. The CDR3 is made up of 16 amino acids. The CDR3 region is CASSSRTGSGADTQYF. Here the CDR3 DNA reads TGTGCCAGCTCATCCCGGACAGGGTCAGGGGCAGATACGCAGTATTTT.

This rearrangement joins TRBV30 to TRBJ2-2, with D unclear. Germline assignment: CDR1 GTSNPN and CDR2 SVGIG (reference sequence). The CDR3 runs 12 residues. The V and J ends lost 4 bases and 0 bases respectively, with 3 bases between them. The CDR3 region is CAWTANTGELFF. Written as DNA, the CDR3 is TGTGCCTGGACCGCGAACACCGGGGAGCTGTTTTTT.

V and J are TRBV9 and TRBJ1-2; TRBD1 agrees at 8 bases. The CDR3 sequence is 16 residues long. The trim removed 0 bases at V and 4 bases at J, leaving 8 bases unmatched. Germline assignment: CDR1 SGDLS and CDR2 YYNGEE. DNA for the CDR3: TGTGCCAGCAGCGTAGGAGGGACAGGACGCGGCTATGGCTACACCTTC. This sequence encodes CASSVGGTGRGYGYTF.

The gene calls are TRBV2 and TRBJ2-2; 11 bases agree with TRBD2. The junction had 9 bases not matched to a gene; V was cut back by 11 bases and J by 4 bases. The CDR3 totals 15 residues. Germline CDR1 and CDR2: SNHLY and FYNNEI. The CDR3 DNA reads TGTGCCGCCGCGGCCGGGACTAGCGGCACCGGGGAGCTGTTTTTT. Its translation: CAAAAGTSGTGELFF.

The chain joins TRBV28 to TRBJ2-5, with 7 bases that match TRBD2. The CDR3 loop spans 15 amino acids. The germline CDR1 and CDR2 sequences are MDHEN and SYDVKM. Trimming at V came to 7 bases and at J to 3 bases, leaving 11 bases not matched to a gene. The CDR3 is CASTLRMSGKETQYF. The CDR3, as DNA: TGTGCCAGCACCTTACGGATGAGCGGGAAAGAGACCCAGTACTTC.

This clone has a single count. DNA for the CDR3: TGCAGCGGAAATATCGACATGAACACTGAAGCTTTCTTT. Its protein is CSGNIDMNTEAFF. The chain uses TRBV29-1 and TRBJ1-1, with D hard to call. This CDR3 contains 13 residues. V lost 7 bases to trimming and J lost 0 bases, with 12 bases between them. Germline V gene lookup returns CDR1 SQVTM and CDR2 ANQGSEA. Full variable domain (missing parts from reference TRBV29-1 and TRBJ1-1): SAVISQKPSRDICQRGTSLTIQCQVDSQVTMMFWYRQQPGQSLTLIATANQGSEATYESGFVIDKFPISRPNLTFSTLTVSNMSPEDSSIYLCSGNIDMNTEAFFGQGTRLTVV.

J is TRBJ2-3 and V is TRBV9; TRBD2 might be the D (6 bases). The CDR3 totals 17 residues. V was clipped by 3 bases and J by 2 bases, with 19 bases between them. Germline V gives CDR1 SGDLS, CDR2 YYNGEE. The CDR3 loop is CASSGEGGAPPTDTQYF. The DNA for the CDR3 is TGTGCCAGCAGCGGAGAGGGCGGGGCCCCTCCCACAGATACGCAGTATTTT.

This chain joins TRBV11-2 and TRBJ2-1, with a tentative D call TRBD2 (5 bases). The CDR3 spans 14 residues. CDR1 is SGHAT, CDR2 FQNNGV, per germline. Trimming removed 3 bases from V and 7 bases from J, with 13 bases in between. CDR3 coding DNA: TGTGCCAGCAGCTTCGACTACCGCTCGAATGAGCAGTTCTTC. Translation gives CASSFDYRSNEQFF.

The CDR3 region is CASSLNAEETQYF. CDR3 nucleotide sequence: TGTGCCAGCAGCTTAAATGCCGAAGAGACCCAGTACTTC. The chain combines TRBV7-3 with TRBJ2-5; D unclear. CDR3 length: 13 amino acids. Per the germline V gene, CDR1 is SGHTA and CDR2 is FQGTGA. The V end lost 1 base, the J end lost 3 bases, and 6 bases lay between the germline ends.

The chain carries TRBV18 and TRBJ2-5; D ambiguous. Trimming took off 1 base at V and 2 bases at J, with 8 bases between the two ends. The CDR3 consists of 14 residues. Germline CDR1 reads KGHSH; CDR2 reads LQKENI. This CDR3 is CASSPLKGQETQYF. Here the CDR3 DNA reads TGTGCCAGCTCACCACTTAAGGGTCAAGAGACCCAGTACTTC.

This clone has just a few counts. V gene TRBV7-6 combines with J gene TRBJ2-7; D perhaps matches TRBD1 (5 bases). The CDR3 consists of 14 residues. Trimming removed 3 bases from V and 2 bases from J, with 11 bases in between. Germline-derived CDR1 and CDR2 are SGHVS and FNYEAQ. CDR3 sequence (DNA): TGTGCCAGCAGCTTTGAAAGGGGCGCCTACGAGCAGTACTTC. It encodes CASSFERGAYEQYF.